The 28 T cell receptor beta chains in this list originate from one sample, sequenced in a study of OX40 agonist ivuxolimab in advanced cancers. The table came from immunoSEQ multiplex PCR; TCRdb's copy has only in-frame clones and leaves some out. Among some 86,000 clones listed, more than 85% were seen once. The source material was CD4+ or CD8+ T cells sorted from blood, sampled in a trial of the OX40 agonist ivuxolimab. Receptor source: an adult with an advanced solid tumor such as melanoma, head and neck, liver or kidney cancer.

This sequence joins TRBV6-6 and TRBJ1-5, with TRBD1 matching over 12 bases. The V gene end was trimmed by 5 bases and the J gene end by 5 bases; junction bases not matched to a gene: 7. The germline V gene has CDR1 MNHNY and CDR2 SVGAGI (reference sequence). CDR3 length: 16 amino acids. For the CDR3, the DNA is TGTGCCAGCAGTAGGTATAGGGACAGGGGGCATCAGCCCCAGCATTTT. Translation gives CASSRYRDRGHQPQHF.

V and J are TRBV28 and TRBJ2-5; D gene uncertain. The CDR3 loop spans 15 amino acids. Germline V gives CDR1 MDHEN, CDR2 SYDVKM. Trimming took off 5 bases at V and 2 bases at J, with 15 bases between the two ends. The CDR3 DNA sequence: TGTGCCAGCAGTAGATTTCTTGGTGGTCAAGAGACCCAGTACTTC. Amino acids: CASSRFLGGQETQYF.

V and J are TRBV9 and TRBJ2-7; 7 bases are shared with TRBD2. CDR3 length: 14 residues. The J segment lost 2 bases and the V segment lost 0 bases, leaving 2 bases of the junction unmatched. Germline V CDR1 and CDR2: SGDLS, YYNGEE. This CDR3 is CASSVEGLAYEQYF. The CDR3 DNA is TGTGCCAGCAGCGTAGAAGGACTAGCCTACGAGCAGTACTTC.

This rearrangement joins TRBV25-1 to TRBJ1-5; no definite D call. CDR3 length: 15 residues. Trimming left V 1 base short and J 2 bases short, with 9 bases between. CDR1 MGHDK and CDR2 SYGVNS come from the germline V gene. The CDR3 loop reads CASSESAGGNQPQHF. CDR3 bases: TGTGCCAGCAGTGAATCCGCAGGAGGCAATCAGCCCCAGCATTTT. Based on the CDR3 plus reference TRBV25-1 and TRBJ1-5, the full variable domain is EADIYQTPRYLVIGTGKKITLECSQTMGHDKMYWYQQDPGMELHLIHYSYGVNSTEKGDLSSESTVSRIRTEHFPLTLESARPSHTSQYLCASSESAGGNQPQHFGDGTRLSIL.

The gene calls are TRBV2 and TRBJ1-4; D gene ambiguous. Germline V gene data show CDR1 as SNHLY and CDR2 as FYNNEI. The CDR3 has 15 amino acids. The germline V and J ends were trimmed by 7 bases and 8 bases, with 20 bases remaining between them. CDR3 DNA sequence: TGTGCCAGCACCGAGCCCCGGGCCCGCAGGGAAAAACTGTTTTTT. Protein: CASTEPRARREKLFF. Full variable domain (missing parts from reference TRBV2 and TRBJ1-4): EPEVTQTPSHQVTQMGQEVILRCVPISNHLYFYWYRQILGQKVEFLVSFYNNEISEKSEIFDDQFSVERPDGSNFTLKIRSTKLEDSAMYFCASTEPRARREKLFFGSGTQLSVL.

The chain carries TRBV10-3 and TRBJ1-2; D call uncertain. CDR3 length equals 14 residues. The V and J ends lost 0 bases and 7 bases respectively, with 12 bases between them. Germline V gives CDR1 ENHRY, CDR2 SYGVKD. CDR3: CAISESTIPVGYTF. The DNA for the CDR3 is TGTGCCATCAGTGAGTCGACTATCCCCGTTGGCTACACCTTC.

The chain employs TRBV5-1 and TRBJ2-2; 7 bases line up with TRBD1. The V and J ends lost 0 bases and 0 bases, in that order; junction bases with no gene match: 2. The length of the CDR3 is 16 residues. CDR1 is SGHRS, CDR2 YFSETQ, per germline. CDR3: CASSLGGQANTGELFF. CDR3 bases: TGCGCCAGCAGCTTGGGCGGACAGGCGAACACCGGGGAGCTGTTTTTT.

V gene TRBV10-1 combines with J gene TRBJ1-1, with D tentatively TRBD1 (5 bases). Germline CDR1 reads WNHNN; CDR2 reads SYGVQD (reference sequence). V lost 0 bases, J lost 8 bases, and 13 bases lay in between. This CDR3 has 14 residues. In DNA form, the CDR3 reads TGCGCCAGCAGTGAGTCTTACCTCGACAGCGAAGCTTTCTTT. It encodes CASSESYLDSEAFF.

In its sample, this clone was seen once. This chain uses TRBV4-1 with TRBJ1-2, with TRBD1 as a possible D gene (6 bases). This CDR3 has 15 residues. In germline, CDR1 is MGHRA, CDR2 YSYEKL. Trimming shortened V by 0 bases and J by 5 bases, and 13 bases separated the two germline ends. The CDR3 DNA reads TGCGCCAGCAGCCAAGACCAATGGACAGCGTATGGCTACACCTTC. Residues: CASSQDQWTAYGYTF.

In regard to this clone: Additional DNA sequences in this sample encode the identical CDR3. The chain is built from TRBV11-2 and TRBJ1-1; D ambiguous. The V end was cut by 0 bases, the J end by 1 base, with 3 bases between. The CDR3 is 13 residues long. CDR1 and CDR2 from the germline V gene are SGHAT and FQNNGV. The CDR3 DNA is TGTGCCAGCAGCTTAGAACGGAACACTGAAGCTTTCTTT. Protein product: CASSLERNTEAFF. Based on the CDR3 plus reference TRBV11-2 and TRBJ1-1, the full variable domain is EAGVAQSPRYKIIEKRQSVAFWCNPISGHATLYWYQQILGQGPKLLIQFQNNGVVDDSQLPKDRFSAERLKGVDSTLKIQPAKLEDSAVYLCASSLERNTEAFFGQGTRLTVV.

The chain carries TRBV5-6 and TRBJ2-3, with a tentative D call TRBD2 (6 bases). Germline V CDR1 and CDR2: SGHDT, YYEEEE. The CDR3 is 19 residues long. The V end was cut by 4 bases, the J end by 5 bases, with 29 bases between. This CDR3 is CASSLLGGRNSPGGDTQYF. DNA for the CDR3: TGTGCCAGCAGCCTGCTAGGAGGGCGAAACTCCCCAGGAGGAGATACGCAGTATTTT.

The V and J genes are TRBV11-2 and TRBJ2-1; 9 bases align to TRBD2. Trimming at V came to 8 bases and at J to 5 bases, leaving 10 bases not matched to a gene. The CDR3 consists of 15 residues. The germline V gene has CDR1 SGHAT and CDR2 FQNNGV. The CDR3 DNA reads TGTGCCAGCCGCACTCTAGCGGGACCCCACAATGAGCAGTTCTTC. This gives the protein CASRTLAGPHNEQFF.

This chain connects TRBV10-3 to TRBJ2-3; D may be TRBD1 (6 bases). Germline CDR1 reads ENHRY; CDR2 reads SYGVKD. The CDR3 spans 14 residues. The V end was cut by 6 bases, the J end by 0 bases, with 10 bases between. The CDR3 DNA reads as TGTGCCATCAGGCCGGACAGAAGCACAGATACGCAGTATTTT. Encoded protein: CAIRPDRSTDTQYF.

A single count supports this clone. The J gene is TRBJ1-1, the V gene TRBV7-2; D ambiguous. CDR1 and CDR2 from the germline V gene are SGHTA and FQGNSA. This CDR3 comprises 15 residues. Trimming stripped 5 bases from V and 1 base from J, with 14 bases between. The CDR3 sequence: CASSPSRGTNTEAFF. The CDR3 coding sequence is TGTGCCAGCAGCCCGTCCCGGGGTACGAACACTGAAGCTTTCTTT.

The rearrangement links TRBV4-2 to TRBJ2-7; D is undetermined. This CDR3 has 16 residues. The V and J ends lost 1 base and 3 bases respectively, with 16 bases between them. Germline V lookup: CDR1 LGHNA, CDR2 YNFKEQ. The CDR3 sequence is CASSQVELGPNYEQYF. CDR3 nucleotide sequence: TGTGCCAGCAGCCAAGTTGAGCTAGGCCCGAACTACGAGCAGTACTTC.

Worth noting for this clone: Other DNA variants within this sample encode the same CDR3. This sequence joins TRBV10-3 and TRBJ2-3; maybe TRBD1 (6 bases). Trimming pared 6 bases from V and 1 base from J, leaving 11 bases between. Germline V gene sequence: CDR1 ENHRY, CDR2 SYGVKD. The length of the CDR3 is 14 residues. CDR3 nucleotides: TGTGCCATCAGCGGAGCAGGGGGCACAGATACGCAGTATTTT. Its translation: CAISGAGGTDTQYF.

The V and J genes are TRBV21-1 and TRBJ1-2; the table's TRBD1 call for D was not verified on the DNA. TRBV21-1 is reported as a pseudogene. The CDR3 sequence is 13 residues long. The CDR3 DNA is TGTGCCAGCCGGGACAGTATAAACTATGGCTACACCTTC. Protein product: CASRDSINYGYTF.

The V and J genes are TRBV7-3 and TRBJ1-1, with 9 bases aligning to TRBD1. Germline values: CDR1 SGHTA, CDR2 FQGTGA. V was pared by 5 bases and J by 2 bases, with 3 bases of the junction left unmatched. The CDR3 consists of 14 residues. The CDR3 spells CASSPGQGNTEAFF. In nucleotides, the CDR3 is TGTGCCAGCAGCCCGGGACAGGGTAACACTGAAGCTTTCTTT.

CDR3 bases: TGTGCCAGCTCAATCAGGGGGCGGAACACCGGGGAGCTGTTTTTT. Its protein is CASSIRGRNTGELFF. The V call is TRBV18, the J call TRBJ2-2; TRBD1 matches 8 bases. J was trimmed by 1 base and V by 5 bases; bases with no gene match: 3. Germline V gives CDR1 KGHSH, CDR2 LQKENI. The CDR3 covers 15 residues.

V and J are TRBV10-2 and TRBJ2-7, with TRBD2 matching over 9 bases. V shed 8 bases and J 6 bases; nucleotides not matched to a gene: 17. The length of the CDR3 is 16 residues. Germline CDR1 and CDR2: WSHSY and SAAADI. In DNA form, the CDR3 reads TGCGCCAGCCGTGGGACCGGGACTAGCCTGTTCAGCGAGCAGTACTTC. Its translation: CASRGTGTSLFSEQYF.

The V and J genes are TRBV18 and TRBJ2-1; D may be TRBD2 (5 bases). Per the germline V gene, CDR1 is KGHSH and CDR2 is LQKENI. There are 13 residues in the CDR3. V dropped 2 bases and J dropped 10 bases, with 12 bases sitting between them. The CDR3 DNA is TGTGCCAGCTCACCAACGGACCGCGGGGAGCAGTTCTTC. This encodes CASSPTDRGEQFF.

The chain is built from TRBV28 and TRBJ2-1, with D unresolved. CDR3 length equals 16 residues. Germline values: CDR1 MDHEN, CDR2 SYDVKM. V shed 10 bases and J shed 0 bases, with 19 bases lying between them. CDR3 sequence: CATESTVLSSYNEQFF. CDR3 nucleotides: TGTGCCACCGAATCAACGGTTCTCAGCTCCTACAATGAGCAGTTCTTC. Full variable domain (missing parts from reference TRBV28 and TRBJ2-1): DVKVTQSSRYLVKRTGEKVFLECVQDMDHENMFWYRQDPGLGLRLIYFSYDVKMKEKGDIPEGYSVSREKKERFSLILESASTNQTSMYLCATESTVLSSYNEQFFGPGTRLTVL.

The chain links TRBV5-6 to TRBJ2-3, with D hard to call. Trimming left V 0 bases short and J 5 bases short, with 10 bases between. In germline, CDR1 is SGHDT, CDR2 YYEEEE. CDR3 length: 14 amino acids. The CDR3 DNA reads TGTGCCAGCAGCTTGGGGTCACGGCAAGATACGCAGTATTTT. As protein: CASSLGSRQDTQYF.

CDR3 region: CASSLGASPTDTQYF. The CDR3 DNA reads as TGTGCCAGCAGCCTTGGGGCCAGCCCCACAGATACGCAGTATTTT. The chain couples TRBV11-3 to TRBJ2-3, with D tentatively TRBD1 (5 bases). From germline, CDR1 is SGHNT and CDR2 YENEEA. The CDR3 totals 15 residues. The ends were cut back, 5 bases at V and 2 bases at J, with 14 bases in the middle.

The rearrangement uses TRBV7-9 and TRBJ2-6; possibly TRBD1 for D (5 bases). Germline CDR1 reads SEHNR; CDR2 reads FQNEAQ (reference sequence). The CDR3 consists of 15 residues. With 1 base removed from V and 2 bases from J, the gap between germline ends came to 6 bases. The CDR3 here is CASSLGGAGANVLTF. DNA of the CDR3: TGTGCCAGCAGCTTAGGGGGCGCTGGGGCCAACGTCCTGACTTTC.

The rearrangement links TRBV27 to TRBJ2-7, with a weak D call TRBD1 (6 bases). Germline V lookup: CDR1 MNHEY, CDR2 SMNVEV (reference sequence). V dropped 8 bases and J dropped 3 bases, with 11 bases sitting between them. The CDR3 loop spans 12 amino acids. The CDR3 loop is CASGTNYYEQYF. The CDR3 bases are TGTGCCAGCGGGACAAATTACTACGAGCAGTACTTC.

The chain has TRBV29-1 and TRBJ2-1; 8 bases line up with TRBD2. The germline gives CDR1 SQVTM, CDR2 ANQGSEA. The CDR3 loop spans 13 amino acids. V lost 8 bases to trimming and J lost 6 bases; unmatched junction nucleotides: 9. The chain's CDR3 is CSLAGLVGNEQFF. The CDR3 DNA reads TGCAGCCTTGCGGGACTAGTGGGCAATGAGCAGTTCTTC.

The chain couples TRBV2 to TRBJ2-1; no reliable D call. The CDR3 loop spans 11 amino acids. CDR1 and CDR2 from the germline V gene are SNHLY and FYNNEI. The CDR3 is CASGTADEQFF. The CDR3, as DNA: TGTGCTAGTGGAACTGCCGATGAGCAGTTCTTC.